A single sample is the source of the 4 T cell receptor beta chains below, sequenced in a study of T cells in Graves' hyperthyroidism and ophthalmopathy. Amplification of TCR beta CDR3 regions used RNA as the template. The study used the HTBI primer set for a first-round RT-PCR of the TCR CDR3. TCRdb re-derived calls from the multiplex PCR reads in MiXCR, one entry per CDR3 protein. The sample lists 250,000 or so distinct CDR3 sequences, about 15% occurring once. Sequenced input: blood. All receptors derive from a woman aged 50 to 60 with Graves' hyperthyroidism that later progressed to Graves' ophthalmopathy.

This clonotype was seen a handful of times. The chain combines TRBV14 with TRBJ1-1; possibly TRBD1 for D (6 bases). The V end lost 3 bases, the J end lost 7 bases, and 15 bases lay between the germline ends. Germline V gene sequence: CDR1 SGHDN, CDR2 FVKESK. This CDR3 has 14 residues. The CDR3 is CASSQLGTRNEAFF. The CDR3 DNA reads TGTGCCAGCAGCCAGCTTGGGACAAGGAATGAAGCTTTCTTT. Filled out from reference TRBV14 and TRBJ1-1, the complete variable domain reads EAGVTQFPSHSVIEKGQTVTLRCDPISGHDNLYWYRRVMGKEIKFLLHFVKESKQDESGMPNNRFLAERTGGTYSTLKVQPAELEDSGVYFCASSQLGTRNEAFFGQGTRLTVV.

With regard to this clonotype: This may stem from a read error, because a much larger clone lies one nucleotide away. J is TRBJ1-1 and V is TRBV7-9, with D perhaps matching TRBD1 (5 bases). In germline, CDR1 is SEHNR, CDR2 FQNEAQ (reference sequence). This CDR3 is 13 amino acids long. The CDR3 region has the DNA TGTGTCAGCAGCGACCGAGGGGACACTGAAGCTTTCTTT. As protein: CVSSDRGDTEAFF. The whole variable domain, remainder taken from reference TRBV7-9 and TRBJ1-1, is DTGVSQNPRHKITKRGQNVTFRCDPISEHNRLYWYRQTLGQGPEFLTYFQNEAQLEKSRLLSDRFSAERPKGSFSTLEIQRTEQGDSAMYLCVSSDRGDTEAFFGQGTRLTVV.

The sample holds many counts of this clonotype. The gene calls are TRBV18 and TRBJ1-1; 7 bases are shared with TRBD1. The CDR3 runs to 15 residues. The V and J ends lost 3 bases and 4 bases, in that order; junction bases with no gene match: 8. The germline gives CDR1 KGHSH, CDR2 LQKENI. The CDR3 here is CASSPPRTGSTEAFF. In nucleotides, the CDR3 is TGTGCCAGCTCACCCCCCCGGACAGGCTCCACTGAAGCTTTCTTT.

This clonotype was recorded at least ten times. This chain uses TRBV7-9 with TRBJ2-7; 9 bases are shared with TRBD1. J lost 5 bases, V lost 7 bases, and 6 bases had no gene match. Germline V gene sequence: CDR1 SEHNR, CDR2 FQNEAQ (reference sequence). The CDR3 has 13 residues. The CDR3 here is CASKAGQGHEQYF. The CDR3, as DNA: TGTGCCAGCAAGGCGGGACAGGGCCACGAGCAGTACTTC.